These 5 T cell receptor beta chains were all obtained from the same sample, sequenced in a study of shared clonotypes between healthy human individuals (dated by TCRdb to the early 2020s). The library came from the immunoSEQ multiplex PCR assay. TCRdb stores this immuneACCESS table with in-frame sequences only. Part of the clones is absent; in the studies checked, under half of the shortfall reflects unresolved V genes, and no reason is known for the rest. Counted in this sample were some 2,100,000 clones; around 93% of them appeared once. Of the sample, roughly 1.7% falls within the top ten clones. CD8 naive samples consisted of CD45RO-negative cells that were positively selected for CCR7, yielding a CD45RA+CCR7+ population without TemRA cells. The sequenced sample was naive CD8+ T cells from PBMCs. Taken with the paper, the label for cell subset or site translates to: CD45RA+CCR7+. The source of these receptors is a man aged 18 to 30 in good health. Some clones in this sample may be carry-over from other donors' samples.

The chain links TRBV4-1 to TRBJ1-4, with no clear D. The CDR3 is made up of 14 amino acids. The V end was cut by 4 bases, the J end by 8 bases, with 14 bases between. Germline V gene lookup returns CDR1 MGHRA and CDR2 YSYEKL. CDR3 sequence: CASSLLGSWEKLFF. The CDR3 bases are TGCGCCAGCAGCCTTCTGGGGAGCTGGGAAAAACTGTTTTTT.

V and J are TRBV5-1 and TRBJ1-6; D uncertain. With 5 bases removed from V and 6 bases from J, the gap between germline ends came to 9 bases. In germline, CDR1 is SGHRS, CDR2 YFSETQ. The CDR3 has 13 residues. The CDR3 DNA follows: TGCGCCAGCAGGTGGGGAACTAATTCACCCCTCCACTTT. Translation gives CASRWGTNSPLHF.

V usage is TRBV19 and J usage is TRBJ2-2; 7 bases agree with TRBD1. CDR3 size: 12 residues. Looked up from germline, CDR1 is LNHDA and CDR2 is SQIVND (reference sequence). Germline trimming cut 11 bases from V and 7 bases from J; bases unmatched to any gene: 7. This CDR3 is CAVPPGGGELFF. The CDR3 nucleotides are TGTGCCGTGCCTCCAGGGGGCGGGGAGCTGTTTTTT.

The chain joins TRBV28 to TRBJ2-3; TRBD2 matches at 9 bases. Trimming at V came to 6 bases and at J to 0 bases, leaving 4 bases not matched to a gene. The CDR3 totals 15 residues. Germline V lookup: CDR1 MDHEN, CDR2 SYDVKM. CDR3 residues: CASSVLAGSTDTQYF. As DNA, the CDR3 is TGTGCCAGCAGCGTTCTAGCGGGAAGCACAGATACGCAGTATTTT. Using reference TRBV28 and TRBJ2-3 for the parts outside the CDR3, the full variable domain is DVKVTQSSRYLVKRTGEKVFLECVQDMDHENMFWYRQDPGLGLRLIYFSYDVKMKEKGDIPEGYSVSREKKERFSLILESASTNQTSMYLCASSVLAGSTDTQYFGPGTRLTVL.

CDR3 region: CASRPTGGGTGELFF. The CDR3 DNA sequence: TGTGCCAGCAGACCCACAGGGGGTGGCACCGGGGAGCTGTTTTTT. The chain links TRBV6-1 to TRBJ2-2, with 8 bases fitting TRBD1. V lost 6 bases to trimming and J lost 4 bases; unmatched junction nucleotides: 7. The germline V gene encodes CDR1 MNHNS and CDR2 SASEGT. The CDR3 loop spans 15 amino acids.